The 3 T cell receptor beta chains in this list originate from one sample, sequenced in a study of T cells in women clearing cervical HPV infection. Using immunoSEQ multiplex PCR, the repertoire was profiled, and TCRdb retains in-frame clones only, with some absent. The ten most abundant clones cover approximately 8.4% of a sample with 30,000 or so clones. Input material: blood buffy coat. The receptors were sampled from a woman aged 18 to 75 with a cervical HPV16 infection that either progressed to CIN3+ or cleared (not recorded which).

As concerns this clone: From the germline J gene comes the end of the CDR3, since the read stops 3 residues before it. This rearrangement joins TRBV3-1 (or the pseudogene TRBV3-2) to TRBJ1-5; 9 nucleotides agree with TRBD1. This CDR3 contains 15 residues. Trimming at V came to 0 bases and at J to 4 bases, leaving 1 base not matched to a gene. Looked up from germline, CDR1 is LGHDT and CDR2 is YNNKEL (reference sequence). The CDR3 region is CASSQEGQGNQPQHF. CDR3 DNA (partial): TGTGCCAGCAGCCAAGAGGGACAGGGAAATCAGCCC.

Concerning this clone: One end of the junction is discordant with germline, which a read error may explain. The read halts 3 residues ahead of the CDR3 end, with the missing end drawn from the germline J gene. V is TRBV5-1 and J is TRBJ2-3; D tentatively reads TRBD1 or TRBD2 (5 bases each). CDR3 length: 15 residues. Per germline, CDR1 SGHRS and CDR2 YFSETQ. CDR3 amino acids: CASSLGGVGTDAQYF. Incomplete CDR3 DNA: TGCGCCAGCAGCTTGGGAGGGGTGGGTACAGATGCG.

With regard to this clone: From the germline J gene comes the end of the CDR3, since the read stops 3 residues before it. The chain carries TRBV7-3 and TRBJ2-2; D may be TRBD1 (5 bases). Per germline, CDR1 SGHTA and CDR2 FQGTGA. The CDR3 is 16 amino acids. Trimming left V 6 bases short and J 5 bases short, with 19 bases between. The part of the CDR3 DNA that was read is TGTGCCAGCAGACAACCGGGCCTTAAGGGGACCGGGGAG. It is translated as CASRQPGLKGTGE. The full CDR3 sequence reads CASRQPGLKGTGELFF.